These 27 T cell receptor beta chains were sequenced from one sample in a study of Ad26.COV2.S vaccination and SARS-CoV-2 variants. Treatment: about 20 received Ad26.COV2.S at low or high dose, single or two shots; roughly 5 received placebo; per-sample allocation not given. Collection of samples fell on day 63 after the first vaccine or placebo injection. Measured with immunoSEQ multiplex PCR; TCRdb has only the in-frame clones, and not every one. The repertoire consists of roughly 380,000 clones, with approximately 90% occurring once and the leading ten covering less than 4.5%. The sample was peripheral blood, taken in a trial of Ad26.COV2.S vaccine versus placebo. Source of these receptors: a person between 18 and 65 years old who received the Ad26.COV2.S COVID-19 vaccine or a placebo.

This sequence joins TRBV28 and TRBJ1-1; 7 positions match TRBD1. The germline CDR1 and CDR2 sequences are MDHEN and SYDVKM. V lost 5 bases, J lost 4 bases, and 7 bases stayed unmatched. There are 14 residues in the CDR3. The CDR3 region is CASSATGFTTEAFF. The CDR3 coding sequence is TGTGCCAGCAGTGCGACAGGGTTCACCACTGAAGCTTTCTTT.

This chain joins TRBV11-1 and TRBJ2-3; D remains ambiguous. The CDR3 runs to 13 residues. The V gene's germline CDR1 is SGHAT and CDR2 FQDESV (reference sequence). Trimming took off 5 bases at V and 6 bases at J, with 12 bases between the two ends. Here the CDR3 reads CASSLEIEDTQYF. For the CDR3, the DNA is TGTGCCAGCAGCCTTGAGATCGAGGATACGCAGTATTTT. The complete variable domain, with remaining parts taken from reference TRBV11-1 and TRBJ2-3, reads EAEVAQSPRYKITEKSQAVAFWCDPISGHATLYWYRQILGQGPELLVQFQDESVVDDSQLPKDRFSAERLKGVDSTLKIQPAELGDSAMYLCASSLEIEDTQYFGPGTRLTVL.

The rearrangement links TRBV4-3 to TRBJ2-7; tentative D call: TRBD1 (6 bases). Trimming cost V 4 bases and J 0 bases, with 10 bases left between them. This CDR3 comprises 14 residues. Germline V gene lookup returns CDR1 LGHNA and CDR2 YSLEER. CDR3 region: CASSPDSNSYEQYF. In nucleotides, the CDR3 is TGCGCCAGCAGCCCGGACAGCAACTCCTACGAGCAGTACTTC.

The CDR3 sequence: CASSQTGGPFTDTQYF. CDR3 DNA: TGCGCCAGCAGCCAGACCGGGGGGCCCTTCACAGATACGCAGTATTTT. The V call is TRBV4-1, the J call TRBJ2-3; D might be TRBD2 (7 bases). Germline loops: CDR1 MGHRA, CDR2 YSYEKL. The V gene lost 3 bases and the J gene lost 2 bases, with 15 bases spanning the gap. CDR3 length: 16 amino acids.

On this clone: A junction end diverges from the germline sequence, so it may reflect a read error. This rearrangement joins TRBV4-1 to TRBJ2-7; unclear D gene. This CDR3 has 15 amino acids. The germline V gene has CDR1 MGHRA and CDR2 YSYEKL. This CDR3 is CASSQDLSRNYEQYF. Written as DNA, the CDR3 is TGCGCCAGCAGTCAAGATCTAAGCAGAAACTACGAGCAGTACTTC.

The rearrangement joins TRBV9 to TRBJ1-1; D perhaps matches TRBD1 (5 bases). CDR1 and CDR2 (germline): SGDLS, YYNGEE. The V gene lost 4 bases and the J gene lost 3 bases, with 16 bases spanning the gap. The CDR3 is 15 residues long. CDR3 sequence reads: CASSQFGGLDTEAFF. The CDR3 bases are TGTGCCAGCAGCCAATTTGGGGGTCTGGACACTGAAGCTTTCTTT. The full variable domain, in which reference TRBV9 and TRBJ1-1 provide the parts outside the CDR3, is DSGVTQTPKHLITATGQRVTLRCSPRSGDLSVYWYQQSLDQGLQFLIQYYNGEERAKGNILERFSAQQFPDLHSELNLSSLELGDSALYFCASSQFGGLDTEAFFGQGTRLTVV.

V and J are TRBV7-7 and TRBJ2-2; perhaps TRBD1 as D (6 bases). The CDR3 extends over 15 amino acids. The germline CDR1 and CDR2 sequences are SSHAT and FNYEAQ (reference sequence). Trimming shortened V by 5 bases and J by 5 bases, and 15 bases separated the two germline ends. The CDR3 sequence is CASSLSGRGTGELFF. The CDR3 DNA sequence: TGTGCCAGCAGCCTTTCAGGAAGGGGGACCGGGGAGCTGTTTTTT.

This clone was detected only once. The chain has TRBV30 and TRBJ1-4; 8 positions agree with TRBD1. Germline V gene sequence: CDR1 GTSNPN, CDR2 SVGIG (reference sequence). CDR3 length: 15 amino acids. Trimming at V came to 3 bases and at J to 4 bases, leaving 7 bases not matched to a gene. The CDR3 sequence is CAWSRYRGINEKLFF. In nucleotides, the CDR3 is TGTGCCTGGAGCAGATACAGGGGGATTAATGAAAAACTGTTTTTT. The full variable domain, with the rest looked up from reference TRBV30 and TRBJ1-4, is SQTIHQWPATLVQPVGSPLSLECTVEGTSNPNLYWYRQAAGRGLQLLFYSVGIGQISSEVPQNLSASRPQDRQFILSSKKLLLSDSGFYLCAWSRYRGINEKLFFGSGTQLSVL.

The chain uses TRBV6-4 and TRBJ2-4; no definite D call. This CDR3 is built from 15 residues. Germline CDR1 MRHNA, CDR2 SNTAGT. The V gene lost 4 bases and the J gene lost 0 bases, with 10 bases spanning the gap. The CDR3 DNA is TGTGCCAGCAGTGTATTTCTGGGAGCCAAAAACATTCAGTACTTC. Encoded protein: CASSVFLGAKNIQYF.

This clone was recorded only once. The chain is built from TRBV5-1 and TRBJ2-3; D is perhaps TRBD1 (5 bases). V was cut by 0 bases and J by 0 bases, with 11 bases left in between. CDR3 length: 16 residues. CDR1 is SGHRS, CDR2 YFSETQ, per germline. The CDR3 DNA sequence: TGCGCCAGCAGCTTGGGGCAGGGTTCTAGCACAGATACGCAGTATTTT. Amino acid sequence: CASSLGQGSSTDTQYF. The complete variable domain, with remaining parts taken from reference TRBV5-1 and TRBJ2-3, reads KAGVTQTPRYLIKTRGQQVTLSCSPISGHRSVSWYQQTPGQGLQFLFEYFSETQRNKGNFPGRFSGRQFSNSRSEMNVSTLELGDSALYLCASSLGQGSSTDTQYFGPGTRLTVL.

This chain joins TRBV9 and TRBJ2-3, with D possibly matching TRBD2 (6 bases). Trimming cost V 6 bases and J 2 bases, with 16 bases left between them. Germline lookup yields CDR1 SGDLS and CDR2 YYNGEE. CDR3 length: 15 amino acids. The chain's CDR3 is CASTSAGSPTDTQYF. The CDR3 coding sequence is TGTGCCAGCACATCGGCGGGGAGCCCCACAGATACGCAGTATTTT.

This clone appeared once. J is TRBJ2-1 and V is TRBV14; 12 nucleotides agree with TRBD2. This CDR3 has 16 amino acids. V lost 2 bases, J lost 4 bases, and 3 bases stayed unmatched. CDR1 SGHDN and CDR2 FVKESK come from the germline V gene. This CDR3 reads CASSQRLAGDYNEQFF. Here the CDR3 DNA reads TGTGCCAGCAGCCAACGACTAGCGGGGGATTACAATGAGCAGTTCTTC.

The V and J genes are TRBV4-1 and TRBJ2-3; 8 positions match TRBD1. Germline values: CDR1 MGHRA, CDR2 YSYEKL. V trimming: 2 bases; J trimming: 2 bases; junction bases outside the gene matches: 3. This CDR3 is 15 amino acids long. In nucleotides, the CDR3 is TGCGCCAGCAGCCAAAGACAGGGGTCCACAGATACGCAGTATTTT. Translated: CASSQRQGSTDTQYF.

The CDR3 DNA reads as TGTGCCAGTAACCCGTCGGCACAGGGCCCCTTCGGGACCCAGTACTTC. Its translation is CASNPSAQGPFGTQYF. The V call is TRBV19, the J call TRBJ2-5; D possibly corresponds to TRBD1 (6 bases). Germline V gene lookup returns CDR1 LNHDA and CDR2 SQIVND (reference sequence). This CDR3 spans 16 amino acids. V was shortened by 7 bases and J by 7 bases, with 25 bases between the two germline ends. Supplemented by reference TRBV19 and TRBJ2-5, the full variable domain reads DGGITQSPKYLFRKEGQNVTLSCEQNLNHDAMYWYRQDPGQGLRLIYYSQIVNDFQKGDIAEGYSVSREKKESFPLTVTSAQKNPTAFYLCASNPSAQGPFGTQYFGPGTRLLVL.

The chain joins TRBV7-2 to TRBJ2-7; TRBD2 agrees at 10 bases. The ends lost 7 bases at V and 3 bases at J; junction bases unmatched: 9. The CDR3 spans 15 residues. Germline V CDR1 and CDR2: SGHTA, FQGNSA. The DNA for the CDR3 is TGTGCCAGCACCGTAACTAGCGGGGACGGCTACGAGCAGTACTTC. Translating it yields CASTVTSGDGYEQYF.

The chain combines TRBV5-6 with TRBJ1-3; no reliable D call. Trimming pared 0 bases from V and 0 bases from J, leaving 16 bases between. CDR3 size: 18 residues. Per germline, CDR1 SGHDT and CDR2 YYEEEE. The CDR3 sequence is CASSLALDGIRSGNTIYF. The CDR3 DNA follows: TGTGCCAGCAGCTTGGCCCTTGATGGGATCCGCTCTGGAAACACCATATATTTT.

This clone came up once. CDR3 sequence reads: CASSPYGTSGGETQYF. CDR3 sequence (DNA): TGTGCCAGCAGCCCTTATGGGACTAGCGGGGGAGAGACCCAGTACTTC. The rearrangement links TRBV3-1 (or the pseudogene TRBV3-2) to TRBJ2-5; 14 nucleotides line up with TRBD2. The V gene end was trimmed by 4 bases and the J gene end by 4 bases; junction bases not matched to a gene: 5. Germline-derived CDR1 and CDR2 are LGHDT and YNNKEL (reference sequence). The length of the CDR3 is 16 residues.

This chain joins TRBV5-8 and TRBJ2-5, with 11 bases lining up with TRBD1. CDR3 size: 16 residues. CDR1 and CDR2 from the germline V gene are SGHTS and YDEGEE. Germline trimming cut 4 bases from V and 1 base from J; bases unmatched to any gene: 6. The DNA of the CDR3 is TGTGCCAGCAGCGTCGGGACAGGGGGAAGCCAAGAGACCCAGTACTTC. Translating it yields CASSVGTGGSQETQYF.

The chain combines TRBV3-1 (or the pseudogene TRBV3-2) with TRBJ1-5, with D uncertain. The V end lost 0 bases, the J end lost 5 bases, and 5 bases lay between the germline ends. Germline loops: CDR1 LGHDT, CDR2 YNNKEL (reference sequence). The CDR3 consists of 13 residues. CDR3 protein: CASSQDRYQPQHF. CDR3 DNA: TGTGCCAGCAGCCAAGATAGATATCAGCCCCAGCATTTT.

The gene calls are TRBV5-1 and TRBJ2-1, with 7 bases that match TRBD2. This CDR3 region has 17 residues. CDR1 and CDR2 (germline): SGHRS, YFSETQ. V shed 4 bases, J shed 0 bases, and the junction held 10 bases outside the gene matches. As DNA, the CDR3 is TGCGCCAGCAGCGGCTGGACTAGGATACGCTCCTACAATGAGCAGTTCTTC. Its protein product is CASSGWTRIRSYNEQFF.

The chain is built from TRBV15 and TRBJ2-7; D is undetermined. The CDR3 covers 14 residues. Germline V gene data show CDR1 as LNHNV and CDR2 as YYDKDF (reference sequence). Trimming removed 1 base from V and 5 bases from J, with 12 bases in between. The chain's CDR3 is CATSRALLGDEQYF. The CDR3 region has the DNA TGTGCCACCAGCAGAGCTTTATTGGGCGACGAGCAGTACTTC.

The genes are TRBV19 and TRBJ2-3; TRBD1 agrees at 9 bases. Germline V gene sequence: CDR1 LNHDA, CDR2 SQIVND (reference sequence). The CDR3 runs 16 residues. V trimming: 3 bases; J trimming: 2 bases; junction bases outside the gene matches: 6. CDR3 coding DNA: TGTGCCAGTAGTATCGGGGACAGGGCATTCACAGATACGCAGTATTTT. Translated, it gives CASSIGDRAFTDTQYF.

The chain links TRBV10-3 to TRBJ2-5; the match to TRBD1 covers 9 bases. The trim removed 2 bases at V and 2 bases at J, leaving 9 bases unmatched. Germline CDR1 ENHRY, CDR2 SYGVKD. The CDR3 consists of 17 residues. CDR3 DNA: TGTGCCATCAGTGAGCCCGGGACAGGGCGGGAGCAAGAGACCCAGTACTTC. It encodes CAISEPGTGREQETQYF.

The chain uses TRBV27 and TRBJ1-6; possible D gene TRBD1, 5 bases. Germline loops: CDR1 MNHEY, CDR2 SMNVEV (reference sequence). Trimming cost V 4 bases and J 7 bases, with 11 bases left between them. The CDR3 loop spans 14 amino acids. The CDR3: CASSSRDRNSPLHF. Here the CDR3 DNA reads TGTGCCAGCAGTTCCCGGGACCGCAATTCACCCCTCCACTTT.

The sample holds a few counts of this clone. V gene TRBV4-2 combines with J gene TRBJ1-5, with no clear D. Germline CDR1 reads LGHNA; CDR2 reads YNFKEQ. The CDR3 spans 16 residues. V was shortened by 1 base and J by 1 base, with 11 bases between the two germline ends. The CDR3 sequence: CASSQGDSVSNQPQHF. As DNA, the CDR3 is TGTGCCAGCAGCCAAGGTGATAGTGTGAGCAATCAGCCCCAGCATTTT.

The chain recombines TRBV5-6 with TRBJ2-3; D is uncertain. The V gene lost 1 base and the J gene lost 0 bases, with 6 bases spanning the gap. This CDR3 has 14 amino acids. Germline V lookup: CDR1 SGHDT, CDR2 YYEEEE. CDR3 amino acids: CASSLKDSTDTQYF. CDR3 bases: TGTGCCAGCAGCTTGAAGGATAGCACAGATACGCAGTATTTT. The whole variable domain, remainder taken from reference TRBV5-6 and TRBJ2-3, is DAGVTQSPTHLIKTRGQQVTLRCSPKSGHDTVSWYQQALGQGPQFIFQYYEEEERQRGNFPDRFSGHQFPNYSSELNVNALLLGDSALYLCASSLKDSTDTQYFGPGTRLTVL.

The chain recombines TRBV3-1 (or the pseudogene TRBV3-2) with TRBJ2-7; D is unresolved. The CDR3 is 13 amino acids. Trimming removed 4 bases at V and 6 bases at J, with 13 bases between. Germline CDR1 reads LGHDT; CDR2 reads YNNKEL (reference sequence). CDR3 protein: CASSPSGRSEQYF. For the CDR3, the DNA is TGTGCCAGCAGCCCCTCAGGCCGCTCCGAGCAGTACTTC.